These 3 T cell receptor beta chains originate from one sample sequenced in a study of blood T cell repertoires in COVID-19. Produced via immunoSEQ multiplex PCR; TCRdb's table is partial and in-frame only. The sample yields 97,000 or so clones, about nine tenths seen once. The specimen sequenced was peripheral blood. The receptor set was obtained from a man between 60 and 75 years old with acute or convalescent COVID-19.

The V call is TRBV27, the J call TRBJ2-4, with TRBD1 matching over 11 bases. The length of the CDR3 is 21 residues. V was pared by 5 bases and J by 0 bases, with 18 bases of the junction left unmatched. Germline CDR1 reads MNHEY; CDR2 reads SMNVEV (reference sequence). The CDR3 here is CASSGWLIGTGGGIAKNIQYF. CDR3 DNA: TGTGCCAGCAGTGGGTGGTTAATTGGGACAGGGGGGGGAATAGCCAAAAACATTCAGTACTTC.

The chain couples TRBV6-2 or TRBV6-3 to TRBJ1-5; a possible D gene is TRBD1 (5 bases). Germline-derived CDR1 and CDR2 are MNHEY and SVGEGT. The V and J ends lost 5 bases and 9 bases respectively, with 14 bases between them. CDR3 length equals 13 residues. CDR3 amino acids: CASSLNRQTPQHF. DNA of the CDR3: TGTGCCAGCAGTCTCAACAGACAGACGCCCCAGCATTTT.

The chain links TRBV12-3 or TRBV12-4 to TRBJ2-7; maybe TRBD2 (6 bases). The V end was cut by 6 bases, the J end by 2 bases, with 11 bases between. CDR3 length: 13 residues. The CDR3 DNA follows: TGTGCCAGCAGCCTGGAGGGCGCCTACGAGCAGTACGTC. This translates into CASSLEGAYEQYV.